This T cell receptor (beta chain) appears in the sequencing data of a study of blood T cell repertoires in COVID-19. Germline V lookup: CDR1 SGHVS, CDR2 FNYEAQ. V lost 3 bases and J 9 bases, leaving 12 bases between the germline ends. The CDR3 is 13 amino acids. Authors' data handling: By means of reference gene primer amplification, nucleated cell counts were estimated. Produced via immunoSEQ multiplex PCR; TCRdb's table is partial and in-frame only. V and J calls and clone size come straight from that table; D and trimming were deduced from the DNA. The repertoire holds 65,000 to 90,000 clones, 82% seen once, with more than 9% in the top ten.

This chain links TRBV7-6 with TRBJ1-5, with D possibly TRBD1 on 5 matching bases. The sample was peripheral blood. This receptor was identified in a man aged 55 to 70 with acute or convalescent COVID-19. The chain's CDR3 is CASSLGGTTPQHF. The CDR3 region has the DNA TGTGCCAGCAGCTTGGGGGGTACCACGCCCCAGCATTTT.